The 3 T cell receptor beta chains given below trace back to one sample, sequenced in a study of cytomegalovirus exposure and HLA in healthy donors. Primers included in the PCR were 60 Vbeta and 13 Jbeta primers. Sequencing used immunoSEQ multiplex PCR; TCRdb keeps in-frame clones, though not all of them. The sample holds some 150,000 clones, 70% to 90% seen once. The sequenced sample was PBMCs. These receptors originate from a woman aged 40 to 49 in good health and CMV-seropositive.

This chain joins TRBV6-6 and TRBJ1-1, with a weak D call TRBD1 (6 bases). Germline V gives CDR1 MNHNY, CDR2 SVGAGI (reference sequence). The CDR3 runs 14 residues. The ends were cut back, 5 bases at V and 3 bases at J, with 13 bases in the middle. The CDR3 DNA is TGTGCCAGCAGTCGCGACAGGTTTGACACTGAAGCTTTCTTT. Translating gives CASSRDRFDTEAFF.

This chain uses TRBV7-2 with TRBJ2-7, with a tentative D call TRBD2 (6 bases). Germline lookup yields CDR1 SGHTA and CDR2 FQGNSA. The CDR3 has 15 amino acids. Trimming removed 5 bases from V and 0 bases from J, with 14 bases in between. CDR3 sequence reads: CASSPSAPYSYEQYF. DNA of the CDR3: TGTGCCAGCAGCCCTAGCGCCCCATACTCCTACGAGCAGTACTTC.

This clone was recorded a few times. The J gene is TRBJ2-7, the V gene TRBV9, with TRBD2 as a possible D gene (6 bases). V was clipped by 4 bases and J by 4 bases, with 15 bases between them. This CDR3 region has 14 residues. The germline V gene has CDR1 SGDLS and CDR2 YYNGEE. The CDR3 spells CASSPPGVVYEQYF. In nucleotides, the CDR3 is TGTGCCAGCAGCCCCCCGGGGGTGGTATACGAGCAGTACTTC.